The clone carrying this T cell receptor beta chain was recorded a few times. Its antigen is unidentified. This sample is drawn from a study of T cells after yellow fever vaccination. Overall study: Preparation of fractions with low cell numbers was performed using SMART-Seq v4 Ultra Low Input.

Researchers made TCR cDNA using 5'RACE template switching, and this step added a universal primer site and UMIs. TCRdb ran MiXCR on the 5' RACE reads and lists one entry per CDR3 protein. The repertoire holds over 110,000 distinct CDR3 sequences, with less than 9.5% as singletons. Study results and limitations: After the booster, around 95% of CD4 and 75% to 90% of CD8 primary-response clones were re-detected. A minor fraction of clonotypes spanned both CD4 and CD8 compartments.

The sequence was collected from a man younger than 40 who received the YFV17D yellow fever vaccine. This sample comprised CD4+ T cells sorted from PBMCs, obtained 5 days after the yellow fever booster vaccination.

The CDR3 DNA reads as TGTGCCAGCAGTTCCCAACTTTGGACTAGCGGAGGCACAGATACGCAGTATTTT. Amino acid sequence: CASSSQLWTSGGTDTQYF. The genes are TRBV12-3 or TRBV12-4 and TRBJ2-3; 10 bases agree with TRBD2. V was pared by 4 bases and J by 1 base, with 11 bases of the junction left unmatched. This CDR3 contains 18 residues.